A single sample gave rise to the 13 T cell receptor beta chains below, sequenced in a study of post-analysis software for immune sequencing data. Findings and limits, study-wide: Elevated frequency relative to controls characterized four or five TRBV segments in patients, TRBV5-6, TRBV5-1 and TRBV20-1 among them.

Included in the TCR beta cDNA libraries were unique molecular identifiers. TCRdb processed the PCR reads anew with MiXCR; each CDR3 protein has one entry. The sample contains roughly 540,000 distinct CDR3 sequences, around 34% of which appear only once. Which antigens these TCRs recognize remains unknown. Sequencing was done on a sample of blood. These receptors were collected from a girl aged 2-17 years with multiple sclerosis.

This rearrangement joins TRBV14 to TRBJ2-2, with D hard to call. CDR1 is SGHDN and CDR2 is FVKESK in the germline V gene. This CDR3 is built from 16 residues. V lost 4 bases, J lost 4 bases, and 16 bases lay in between. The CDR3 protein is CASSPQVPGGTGELFF. CDR3 nucleotides: TGTGCCAGCAGCCCCCAGGTTCCGGGTGGCACCGGGGAGCTGTTTTTT. Full variable domain (rest looked up from reference TRBV14 and TRBJ2-2): EAGVTQFPSHSVIEKGQTVTLRCDPISGHDNLYWYRRVMGKEIKFLLHFVKESKQDESGMPNNRFLAERTGGTYSTLKVQPAELEDSGVYFCASSPQVPGGTGELFFGEGSRLTVL.

This clonotype has just a few counts. J is TRBJ1-4 and V is TRBV25-1, with no clear D. Germline CDR1 and CDR2: MGHDK and SYGVNS. This CDR3 has 15 amino acids. V was clipped by 5 bases and J by 3 bases, with 13 bases between them. Here the CDR3 reads CASSSTYGSNEKLFF. The CDR3 bases are TGTGCCAGCAGTTCGACCTACGGGTCTAATGAAAAACTGTTTTTT. The full variable domain, completed using reference TRBV25-1 and TRBJ1-4, is EADIYQTPRYLVIGTGKKITLECSQTMGHDKMYWYQQDPGMELHLIHYSYGVNSTEKGDLSSESTVSRIRTEHFPLTLESARPSHTSQYLCASSSTYGSNEKLFFGSGTQLSVL.

This clonotype was found a few times. The rearrangement uses TRBV5-1 and TRBJ2-6; a weak D match, TRBD1 (5 bases). This CDR3 is built from 16 residues. The V end lost 4 bases, the J end lost 3 bases, and 14 bases lay between the germline ends. Germline-derived CDR1 and CDR2 are SGHRS and YFSETQ. CDR3 sequence: CASSPPTVVGANVLTF. In nucleotides, the CDR3 is TGCGCCAGCAGCCCACCGACAGTGGTTGGGGCCAACGTCCTGACTTTC.

Comment on this clonotype: A much larger clonotype is one base distant, so this may be a read error. The chain employs TRBV15 and TRBJ2-1; D is unclear. Germline assignment: CDR1 LNHNV and CDR2 YYDKDF (reference sequence). This CDR3 spans 14 amino acids. CDR3 sequence: CASSREVSYNEQFF. CDR3 nucleotide sequence: TGTGCCTCCAGCAGAGAAGTTTCCTACAATGAGCAGTTCTTC. The complete variable domain, with remaining parts taken from reference TRBV15 and TRBJ2-1, reads DAMVIQNPRYQVTQFGKPVTLSCSQTLNHNVMYWYQQKSSQAPKLLFHYYDKDFNNEADTPDNFQSRRPNTSFCFLDIRSPGLGDTAMYLCASSREVSYNEQFFGPGTRLTVL.

The genes are TRBV7-6 and TRBJ1-1, with D uncertain. V lost 5 bases and J 6 bases, leaving 13 bases between the germline ends. The germline gives CDR1 SGHVS, CDR2 FNYEAQ. CDR3 length: 13 residues. The DNA of the CDR3 is TGTGCCAGCAGCATCCGACCCGGTGCTGAAGCTTTCTTT. Encoded protein: CASSIRPGAEAFF.

V gene TRBV15 combines with J gene TRBJ2-1; a weak D match, TRBD1 (5 bases). Germline V lookup: CDR1 LNHNV, CDR2 YYDKDF (reference sequence). With 1 base removed from V and 4 bases from J, the gap between germline ends came to 14 bases. This CDR3 spans 16 amino acids. CDR3 sequence reads: CATSRVGGAGYNEQFF. In DNA, the CDR3 is TGTGCCACCAGCAGAGTTGGCGGAGCAGGGTACAATGAGCAGTTCTTC. Full variable domain (outside the CDR3, taken from reference TRBV15 and TRBJ2-1): DAMVIQNPRYQVTQFGKPVTLSCSQTLNHNVMYWYQQKSSQAPKLLFHYYDKDFNNEADTPDNFQSRRPNTSFCFLDIRSPGLGDTAMYLCATSRVGGAGYNEQFFGPGTRLTVL.

The CDR3 coding sequence is TGTGCCAGCATCCCCTACGGGCGGCCCCAGCATTTT. Translating gives CASIPYGRPQHF. The V call is TRBV7-8, the J call TRBJ1-5; D gene unclear. Trimming removed 7 bases from V and 9 bases from J, with 13 bases in between. Germline V CDR1 and CDR2: SGHVS, FQNEAQ. The CDR3 length is 12 residues.

This clonotype has just one count. This rearrangement joins TRBV7-2 to TRBJ2-3; D call uncertain. From germline, CDR1 is SGHTA and CDR2 FQGNSA. Trimming removed 2 bases at V and 4 bases at J, with 13 bases between. The CDR3 totals 15 residues. The chain's CDR3 is CASSLLVLRADTQYF. DNA of the CDR3: TGTGCCAGCAGCTTACTAGTTTTACGTGCAGATACGCAGTATTTT. Filled out from reference TRBV7-2 and TRBJ2-3, the complete variable domain reads GAGVSQSPSNKVTEKGKDVELRCDPISGHTALYWYRQSLGQGLEFLIYFQGNSAPDKSGLPSDRFSAERTGGSVSTLTIQRTQQEDSAVYLCASSLLVLRADTQYFGPGTRLTVL.

This clonotype occurred once. The rearrangement joins TRBV5-1 to TRBJ1-4, with 7 bases that match TRBD1. Germline assignment: CDR1 SGHRS and CDR2 YFSETQ. J gave up 0 bases and V 7 bases, and 6 bases lay outside the gene matches. This CDR3 comprises 15 residues. CDR3: CASRRDSATNEKLFF. DNA of the CDR3: TGCGCCAGCCGCAGGGACAGCGCAACTAATGAAAAACTGTTTTTT.

This clonotype has at least ten counts. The chain carries TRBV6-5 and TRBJ2-7; possible D gene TRBD2, 6 bases. CDR1 is MNHEY and CDR2 is SVGAGI in the germline V gene. V was cut by 6 bases and J by 3 bases, with 18 bases left in between. The CDR3 loop spans 15 amino acids. CDR3 sequence reads: CASRETASGVYEQYF. Here the CDR3 DNA reads TGTGCCAGCAGAGAGACTGCTTCGGGGGTCTACGAGCAGTACTTC.

This clonotype was counted a few times. The chain couples TRBV9 to TRBJ2-3; possible D gene TRBD2, 6 bases. CDR3 length: 13 amino acids. Germline V gene data show CDR1 as SGDLS and CDR2 as YYNGEE. Trimming stripped 1 base from V and 6 bases from J, with 9 bases between. The chain's CDR3 is CASSVTGVDTQYF. The CDR3 bases are TGTGCCAGCAGCGTAACGGGGGTGGATACGCAGTATTTT.

The chain joins TRBV3-1 to TRBJ2-7; TRBD2 matches 16 bases. CDR3 length: 16 residues. V gave up 5 bases and J gave up 4 bases; unmatched junction bases: 5. Germline V gene lookup returns CDR1 LGHDT and CDR2 YNNKEL (reference sequence). The CDR3: CASSLGTSGGAYEQYF. DNA for the CDR3: TGTGCCAGCAGCTTGGGGACTAGCGGGGGGGCGTACGAGCAGTACTTC.

This clonotype came up a few times. The rearrangement links TRBV29-1 to TRBJ1-1, with a weak D call TRBD1 (6 bases). The CDR3 sequence is 15 residues long. Trimming pared 4 bases from V and 1 base from J, leaving 16 bases between. Germline CDR1 reads SQVTM; CDR2 reads ANQGSEA. The CDR3 DNA is TGCAGCGTTGTAGGTGTAGGGACAACGAACACTGAAGCTTTCTTT. Its translation is CSVVGVGTTNTEAFF. Filled out from reference TRBV29-1 and TRBJ1-1, the complete variable domain reads SAVISQKPSRDICQRGTSLTIQCQVDSQVTMMFWYRQQPGQSLTLIATANQGSEATYESGFVIDKFPISRPNLTFSTLTVSNMSPEDSSIYLCSVVGVGTTNTEAFFGQGTRLTVV.